The clone carrying this T cell receptor (beta chain) has only a few counts. CDR1 and CDR2 (germline): KGHSH, LQKENI. The CDR3 runs to 18 residues. Trimming took 3 bases from V and 4 from J; bases not matched to a gene: 11. The sample originates from a study of blood T cell repertoires in COVID-19. Per the original methods: How many nucleated cells were present was estimated from reference gene primer amplification. Sequencing was performed with immunoSEQ multiplex PCR; in TCRdb, only in-frame clones are kept and a portion is missing. V, J and clone size were drawn from that table, and D and trimming were deduced from the DNA. Among 240,000 or so clones listed, roughly four fifths were seen once.

This receptor was identified in a man aged 25 to 40 who had recovered from COVID-19. Sequenced input: peripheral blood. This chain connects TRBV18 to TRBJ1-5; 11 bases are shared with TRBD1. The CDR3, as DNA: TGTGCCAGCTCACCCCAGGGACAGGGGGTGGGGTCGAATCAGCCCCAGCATTTT. This gives the protein CASSPQGQGVGSNQPQHF. Together with reference TRBV18 and TRBJ1-5, the CDR3 gives the full variable domain: NAGVMQNPRHLVRRRGQEARLRCSPMKGHSHVYWYRQLPEEGLKFMVYLQKENIIDESGMPKERFSAEFPKEGPSILRIQQVVRGDSAAYFCASSPQGQGVGSNQPQHFGDGTRLSIL.